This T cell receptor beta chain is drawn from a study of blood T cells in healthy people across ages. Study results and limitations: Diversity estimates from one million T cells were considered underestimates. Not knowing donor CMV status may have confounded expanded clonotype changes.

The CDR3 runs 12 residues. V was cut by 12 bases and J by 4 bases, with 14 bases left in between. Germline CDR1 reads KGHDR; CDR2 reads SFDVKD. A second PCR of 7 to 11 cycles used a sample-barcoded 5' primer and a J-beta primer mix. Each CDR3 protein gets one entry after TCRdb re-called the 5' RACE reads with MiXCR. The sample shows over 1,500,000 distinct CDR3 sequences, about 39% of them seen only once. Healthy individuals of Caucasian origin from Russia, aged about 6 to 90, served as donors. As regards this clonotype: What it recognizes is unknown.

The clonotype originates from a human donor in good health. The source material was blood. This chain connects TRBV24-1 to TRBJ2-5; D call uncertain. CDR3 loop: CASAASGETQYF. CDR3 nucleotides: TGTGCCTCCGCGGCCTCGGGAGAGACCCAGTACTTC.